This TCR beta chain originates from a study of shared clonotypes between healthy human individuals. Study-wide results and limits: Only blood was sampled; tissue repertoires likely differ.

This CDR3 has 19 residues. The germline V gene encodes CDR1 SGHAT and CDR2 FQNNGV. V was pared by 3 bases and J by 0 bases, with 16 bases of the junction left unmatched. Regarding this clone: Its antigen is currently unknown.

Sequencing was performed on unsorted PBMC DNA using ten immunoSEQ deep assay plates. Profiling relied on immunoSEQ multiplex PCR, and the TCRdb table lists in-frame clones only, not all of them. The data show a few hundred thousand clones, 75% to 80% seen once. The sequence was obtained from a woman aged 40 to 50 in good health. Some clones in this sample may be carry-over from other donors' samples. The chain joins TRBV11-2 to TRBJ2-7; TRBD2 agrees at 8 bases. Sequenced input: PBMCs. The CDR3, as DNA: TGTGCCAGCAGCTTCCTCATGCGGCCGGGACTAGGGAGCTCCTACGAGCAGTACTTC. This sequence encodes CASSFLMRPGLGSSYEQYF.